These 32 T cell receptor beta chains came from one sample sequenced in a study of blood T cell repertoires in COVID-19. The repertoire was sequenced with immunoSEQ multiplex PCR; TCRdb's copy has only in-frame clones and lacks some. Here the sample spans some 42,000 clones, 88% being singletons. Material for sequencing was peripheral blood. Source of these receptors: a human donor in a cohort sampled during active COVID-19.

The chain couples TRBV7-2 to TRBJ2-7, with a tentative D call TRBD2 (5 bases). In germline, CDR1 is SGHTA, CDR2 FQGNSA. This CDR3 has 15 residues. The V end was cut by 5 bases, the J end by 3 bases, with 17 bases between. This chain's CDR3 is CASSENGITGYEQYF. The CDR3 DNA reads TGTGCCAGCAGCGAAAACGGGATAACGGGCTACGAGCAGTACTTC.

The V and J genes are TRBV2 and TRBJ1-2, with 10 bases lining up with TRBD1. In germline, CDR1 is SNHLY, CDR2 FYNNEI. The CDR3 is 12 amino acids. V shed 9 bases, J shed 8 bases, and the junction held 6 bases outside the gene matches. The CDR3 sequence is CARAGQGNGYTF. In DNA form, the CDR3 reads TGTGCCAGGGCGGGACAGGGGAACGGCTACACCTTC.

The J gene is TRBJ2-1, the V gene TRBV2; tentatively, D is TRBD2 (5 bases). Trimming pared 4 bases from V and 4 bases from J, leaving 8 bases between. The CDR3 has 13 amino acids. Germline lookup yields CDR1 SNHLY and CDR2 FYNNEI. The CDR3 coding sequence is TGTGCCAGCAGTGTTCCGGGGTACAATGAGCAGTTCTTC. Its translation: CASSVPGYNEQFF. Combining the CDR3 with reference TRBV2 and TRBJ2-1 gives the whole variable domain EPEVTQTPSHQVTQMGQEVILRCVPISNHLYFYWYRQILGQKVEFLVSFYNNEISEKSEIFDDQFSVERPDGSNFTLKIRSTKLEDSAMYFCASSVPGYNEQFFGPGTRLTVL.

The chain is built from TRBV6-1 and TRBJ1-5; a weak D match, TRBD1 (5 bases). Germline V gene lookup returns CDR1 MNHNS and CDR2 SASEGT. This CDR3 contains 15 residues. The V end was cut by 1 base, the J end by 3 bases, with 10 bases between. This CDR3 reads CASSEGQGPNQPQHF. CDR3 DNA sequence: TGTGCCAGCAGTGAAGGGCAGGGTCCCAATCAGCCCCAGCATTTT.

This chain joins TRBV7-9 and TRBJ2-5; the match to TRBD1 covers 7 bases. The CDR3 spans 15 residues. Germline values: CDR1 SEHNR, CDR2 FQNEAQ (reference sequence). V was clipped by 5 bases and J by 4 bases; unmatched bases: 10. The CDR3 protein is CASSNRQGSRETQYF. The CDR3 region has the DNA TGTGCCAGCAGCAACCGACAGGGCTCCCGAGAGACCCAGTACTTC. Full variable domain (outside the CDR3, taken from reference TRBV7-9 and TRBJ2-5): DTGVSQNPRHKITKRGQNVTFRCDPISEHNRLYWYRQTLGQGPEFLTYFQNEAQLEKSRLLSDRFSAERPKGSFSTLEIQRTEQGDSAMYLCASSNRQGSRETQYFGPGTRLLVL.

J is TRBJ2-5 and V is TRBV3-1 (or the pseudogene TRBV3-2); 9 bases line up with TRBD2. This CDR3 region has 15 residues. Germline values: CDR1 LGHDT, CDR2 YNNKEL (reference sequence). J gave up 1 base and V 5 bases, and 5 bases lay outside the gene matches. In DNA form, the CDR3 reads TGTGCCAGCAGCTTAGCGGGAGATTCCCAAGAGACCCAGTACTTC. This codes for CASSLAGDSQETQYF.

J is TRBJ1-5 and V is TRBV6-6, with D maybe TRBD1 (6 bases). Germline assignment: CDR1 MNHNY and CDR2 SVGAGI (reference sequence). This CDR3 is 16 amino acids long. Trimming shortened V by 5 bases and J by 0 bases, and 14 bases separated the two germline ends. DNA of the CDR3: TGTGCCAGCAGTACGTCCGGGACATTTAGCAATCAGCCCCAGCATTTT. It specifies CASSTSGTFSNQPQHF.

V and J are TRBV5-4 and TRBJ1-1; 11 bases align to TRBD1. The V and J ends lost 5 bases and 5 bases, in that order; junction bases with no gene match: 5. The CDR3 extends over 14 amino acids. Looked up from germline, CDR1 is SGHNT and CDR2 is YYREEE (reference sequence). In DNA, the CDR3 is TGTGCCAGCAGTCACGGACAGGGGGCAACTGAAGCTTTCTTT. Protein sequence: CASSHGQGATEAFF.

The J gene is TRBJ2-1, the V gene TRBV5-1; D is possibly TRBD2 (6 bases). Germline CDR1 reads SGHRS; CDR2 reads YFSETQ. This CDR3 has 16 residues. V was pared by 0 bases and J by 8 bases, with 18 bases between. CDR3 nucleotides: TGCGCCAGCAGCTTGGCGGACTACCATAAATCGCATGAGCAGTTCTTC. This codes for CASSLADYHKSHEQFF.

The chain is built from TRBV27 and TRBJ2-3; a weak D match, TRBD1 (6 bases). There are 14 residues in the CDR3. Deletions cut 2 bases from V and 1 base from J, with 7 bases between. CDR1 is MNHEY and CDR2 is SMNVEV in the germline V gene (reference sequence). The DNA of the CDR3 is TGTGCCAGCAGTTTAAACAGGGGCACAGATACGCAGTATTTT. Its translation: CASSLNRGTDTQYF.

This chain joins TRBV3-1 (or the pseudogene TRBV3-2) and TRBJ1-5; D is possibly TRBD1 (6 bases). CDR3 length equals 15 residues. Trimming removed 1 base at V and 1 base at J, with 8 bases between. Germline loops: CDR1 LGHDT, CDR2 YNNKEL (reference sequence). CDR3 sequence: CASSQAGTSNQPQHF. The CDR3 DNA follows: TGTGCCAGCAGCCAAGCTGGGACAAGCAATCAGCCCCAGCATTTT.

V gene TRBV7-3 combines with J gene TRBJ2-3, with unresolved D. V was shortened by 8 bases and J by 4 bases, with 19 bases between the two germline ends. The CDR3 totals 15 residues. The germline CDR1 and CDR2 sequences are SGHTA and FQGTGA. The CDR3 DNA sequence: TGTGCCAGCCGGAAAGGCGACTCCTCCGCAGATACGCAGTATTTT. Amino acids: CASRKGDSSADTQYF.

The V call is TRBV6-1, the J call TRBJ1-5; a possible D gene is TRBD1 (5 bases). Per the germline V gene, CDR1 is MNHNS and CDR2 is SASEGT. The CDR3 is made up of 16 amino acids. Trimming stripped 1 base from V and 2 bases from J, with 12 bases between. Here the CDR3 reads CASSEGSGYGNQPQHF. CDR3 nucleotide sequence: TGTGCCAGCAGTGAAGGATCAGGGTACGGCAATCAGCCCCAGCATTTT.

This CDR3 reads CASTGTGGTGANVLTF. In nucleotides, the CDR3 is TGTGCCAGCACCGGGACAGGGGGCACTGGGGCCAACGTCCTGACTTTC. The J gene is TRBJ2-6, the V gene TRBV2, with 12 bases identical to TRBD1. CDR1 and CDR2 (germline): SNHLY, FYNNEI. The CDR3 sequence is 16 residues long. The ends lost 7 bases at V and 2 bases at J; junction bases unmatched: 3.

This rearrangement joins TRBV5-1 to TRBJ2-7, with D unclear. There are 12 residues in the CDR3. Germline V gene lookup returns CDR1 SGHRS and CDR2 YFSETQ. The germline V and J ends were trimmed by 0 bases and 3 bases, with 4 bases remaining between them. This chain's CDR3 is CASSLESYEQYF. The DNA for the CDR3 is TGCGCCAGCAGCTTGGAGAGCTACGAGCAGTACTTC.

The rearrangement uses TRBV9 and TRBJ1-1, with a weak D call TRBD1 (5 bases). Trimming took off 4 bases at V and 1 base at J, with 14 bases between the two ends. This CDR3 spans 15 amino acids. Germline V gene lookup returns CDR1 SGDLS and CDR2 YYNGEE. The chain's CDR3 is CASSPLGTKNTEAFF. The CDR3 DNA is TGTGCCAGCAGCCCCCTCGGGACTAAGAACACTGAAGCTTTCTTT. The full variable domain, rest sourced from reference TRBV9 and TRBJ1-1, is DSGVTQTPKHLITATGQRVTLRCSPRSGDLSVYWYQQSLDQGLQFLIQYYNGEERAKGNILERFSAQQFPDLHSELNLSSLELGDSALYFCASSPLGTKNTEAFFGQGTRLTVV.

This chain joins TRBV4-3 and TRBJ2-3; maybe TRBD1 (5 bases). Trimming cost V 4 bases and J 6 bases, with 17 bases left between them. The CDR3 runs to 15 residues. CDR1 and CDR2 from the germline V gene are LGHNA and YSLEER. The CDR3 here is CASSPRGIAPDTQYF. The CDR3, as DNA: TGCGCCAGCAGCCCAAGGGGCATTGCGCCGGATACGCAGTATTTT.

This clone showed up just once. The CDR3 region has the DNA TGCGCCAGCAGCTTGTCGGCAGGGGACACAGATACGCAGTATTTT. It specifies CASSLSAGDTDTQYF. The gene calls are TRBV5-1 and TRBJ2-3, with a possible D match to TRBD1 (6 bases). The CDR3 totals 15 residues. Trimming shortened V by 1 base and J by 2 bases, and 11 bases separated the two germline ends. The germline gives CDR1 SGHRS, CDR2 YFSETQ.

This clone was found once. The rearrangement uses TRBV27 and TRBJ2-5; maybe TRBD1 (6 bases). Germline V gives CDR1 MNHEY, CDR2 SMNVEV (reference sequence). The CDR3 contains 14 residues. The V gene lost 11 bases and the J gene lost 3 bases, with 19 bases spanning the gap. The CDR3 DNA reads TGTGCCTACCCCTGGGGGCTTGATGAAGAGACCCAGTACTTC. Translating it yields CAYPWGLDEETQYF.

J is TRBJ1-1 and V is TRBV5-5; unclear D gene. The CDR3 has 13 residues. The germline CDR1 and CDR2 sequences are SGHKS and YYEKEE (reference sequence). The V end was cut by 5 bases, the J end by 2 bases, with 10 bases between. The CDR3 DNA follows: TGTGCCAGCAGACCTACAGATAACACTGAAGCTTTCTTT. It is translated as CASRPTDNTEAFF.

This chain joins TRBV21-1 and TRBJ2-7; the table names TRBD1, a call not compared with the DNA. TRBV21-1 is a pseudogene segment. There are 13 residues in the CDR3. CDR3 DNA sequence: TGTGCCAGCAGCAAAGCGGGCAGGGACGAGCAGTACTTC. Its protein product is CASSKAGRDEQYF.

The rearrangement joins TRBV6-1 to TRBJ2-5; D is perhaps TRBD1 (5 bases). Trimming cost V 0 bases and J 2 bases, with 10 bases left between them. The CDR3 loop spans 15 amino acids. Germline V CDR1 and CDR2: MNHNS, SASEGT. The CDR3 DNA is TGTGCCAGCAGTGAAGCGGCAGGGTTGCAAGAGACCCAGTACTTC. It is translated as CASSEAAGLQETQYF.

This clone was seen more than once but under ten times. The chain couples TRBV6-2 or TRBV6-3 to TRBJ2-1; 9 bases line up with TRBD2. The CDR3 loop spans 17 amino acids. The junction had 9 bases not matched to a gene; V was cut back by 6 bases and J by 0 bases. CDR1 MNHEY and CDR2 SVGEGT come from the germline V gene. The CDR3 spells CASSPVLLAGSYNEQFF. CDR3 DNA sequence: TGTGCCAGCAGCCCCGTCCTACTAGCGGGCTCCTACAATGAGCAGTTCTTC.

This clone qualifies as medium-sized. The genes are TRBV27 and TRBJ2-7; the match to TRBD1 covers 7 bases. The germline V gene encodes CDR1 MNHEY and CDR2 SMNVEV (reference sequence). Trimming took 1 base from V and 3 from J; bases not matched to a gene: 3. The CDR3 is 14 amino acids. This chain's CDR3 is CASSLLGQNYEQYF. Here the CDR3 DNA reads TGTGCCAGCAGTTTATTGGGACAGAACTACGAGCAGTACTTC.

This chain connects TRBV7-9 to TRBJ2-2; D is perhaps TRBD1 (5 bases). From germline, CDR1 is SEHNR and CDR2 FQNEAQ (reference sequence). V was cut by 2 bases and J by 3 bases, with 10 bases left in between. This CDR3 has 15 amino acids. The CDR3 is CASSLMDIDTGELFF. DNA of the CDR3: TGTGCCAGCAGCTTAATGGACATCGACACCGGGGAGCTGTTTTTT.

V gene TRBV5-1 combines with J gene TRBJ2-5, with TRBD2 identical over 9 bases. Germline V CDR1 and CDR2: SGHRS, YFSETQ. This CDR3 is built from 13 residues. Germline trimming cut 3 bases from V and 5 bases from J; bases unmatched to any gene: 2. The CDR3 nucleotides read TGCGCCAGCAGCTGGACTAGCGCCGAGACCCAGTACTTC. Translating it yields CASSWTSAETQYF.

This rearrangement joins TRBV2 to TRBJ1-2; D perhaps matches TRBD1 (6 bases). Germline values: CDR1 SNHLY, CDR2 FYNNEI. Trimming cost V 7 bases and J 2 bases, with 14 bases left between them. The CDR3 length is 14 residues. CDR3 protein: CASTADRTNYGYTF. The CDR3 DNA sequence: TGTGCCAGCACCGCAGACAGGACCAACTATGGCTACACCTTC.

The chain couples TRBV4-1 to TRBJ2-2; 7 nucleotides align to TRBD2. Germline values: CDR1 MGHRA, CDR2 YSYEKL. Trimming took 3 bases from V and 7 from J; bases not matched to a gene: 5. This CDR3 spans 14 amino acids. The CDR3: CASSHIGLDGELFF. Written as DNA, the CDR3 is TGCGCCAGCAGCCATATTGGACTAGACGGGGAGCTGTTTTTT.

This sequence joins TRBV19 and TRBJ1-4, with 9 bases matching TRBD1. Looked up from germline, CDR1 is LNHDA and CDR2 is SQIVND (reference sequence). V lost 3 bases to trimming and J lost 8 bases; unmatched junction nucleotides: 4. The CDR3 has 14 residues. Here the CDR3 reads CASSMDRGGEKLFF. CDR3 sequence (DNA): TGTGCCAGTAGTATGGACAGGGGTGGAGAAAAACTGTTTTTT.

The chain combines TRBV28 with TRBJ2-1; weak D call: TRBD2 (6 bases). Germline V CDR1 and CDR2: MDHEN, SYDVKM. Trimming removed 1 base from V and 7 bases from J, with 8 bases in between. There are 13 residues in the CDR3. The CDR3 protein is CASSLFGGNEQFF. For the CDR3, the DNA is TGTGCCAGCAGTTTATTCGGGGGAAATGAGCAGTTCTTC.

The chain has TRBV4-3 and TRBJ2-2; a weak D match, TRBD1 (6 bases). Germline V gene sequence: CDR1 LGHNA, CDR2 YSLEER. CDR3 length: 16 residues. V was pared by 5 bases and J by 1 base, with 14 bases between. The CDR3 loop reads CASSLYRVGNTGELFF. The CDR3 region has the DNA TGCGCCAGCAGCTTGTACAGGGTTGGGAACACCGGGGAGCTGTTTTTT.

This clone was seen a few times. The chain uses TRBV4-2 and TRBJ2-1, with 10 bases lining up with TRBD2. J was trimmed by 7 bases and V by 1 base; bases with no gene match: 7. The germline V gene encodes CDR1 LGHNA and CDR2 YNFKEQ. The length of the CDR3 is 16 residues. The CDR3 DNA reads TGTGCCAGCAGCCAAGGTTATAGCGGGAGGTTGAATGAGCAGTTCTTC. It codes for CASSQGYSGRLNEQFF.